This T cell receptor (beta chain) appears in the sequencing data of a study of T cell responses to AZD1222 COVID-19 vaccine. The CDR3 runs to 15 residues. Germline CDR1 is ENHRY and CDR2 is SYGVKD. The trim removed 2 bases at V and 4 bases at J, leaving 4 bases unmatched. Using immunoSEQ multiplex PCR, the repertoire was profiled, and TCRdb retains in-frame clones only, with some absent. The sample includes approximately 180,000 clones, around 90% of them seen just once. The TCR comes from an adult in good health. This specimen was peripheral blood, taken on day 0 of AZD1222 vaccination. This sequence joins TRBV10-3 and TRBJ1-1; 10 bases match TRBD1. CDR3 sequence: CAISERGTGVTEAFF. The CDR3 nucleotides read TGTGCCATCAGTGAGAGAGGGACAGGGGTCACTGAAGCTTTCTTT.